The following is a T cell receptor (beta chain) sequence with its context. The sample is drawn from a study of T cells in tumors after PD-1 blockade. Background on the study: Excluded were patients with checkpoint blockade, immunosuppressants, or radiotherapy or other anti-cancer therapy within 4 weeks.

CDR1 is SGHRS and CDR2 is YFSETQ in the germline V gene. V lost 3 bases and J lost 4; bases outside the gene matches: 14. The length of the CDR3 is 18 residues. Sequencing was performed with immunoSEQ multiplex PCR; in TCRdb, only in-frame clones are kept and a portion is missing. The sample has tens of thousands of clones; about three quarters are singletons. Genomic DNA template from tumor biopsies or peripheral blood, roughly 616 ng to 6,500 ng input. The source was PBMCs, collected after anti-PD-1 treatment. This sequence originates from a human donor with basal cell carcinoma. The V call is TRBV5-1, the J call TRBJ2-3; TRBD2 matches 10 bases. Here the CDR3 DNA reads TGCGCCAGCAGCTCCCGTCGGGCTAGCGGGAGTTTGGCAGATACGCAGTATTTT. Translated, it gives CASSSRRASGSLADTQYF.